The clone carrying this T cell receptor (beta chain) was counted between two and nine times. The antigen remains undetermined. The data derive from a study of graft-versus-host responses after intestinal transplantation. Germline CDR1 and CDR2: SGHTS and YDEGEE. Trimming pared 4 bases from V and 5 bases from J, leaving 18 bases between. The length of the CDR3 is 15 residues. Sequencing was performed with immunoSEQ multiplex PCR; in TCRdb, only in-frame clones are kept and a portion is missing. The profile shows some 110,000 clones, approximately 90% of them singletons. Source: unstimulated CD4+ T cells sorted from spleen or lymph node cells, taken before transplant. The receptor comes from a human donor who was the organ donor for an intestinal transplant. This sequence joins TRBV5-8 and TRBJ1-1; the D is unclear. CDR3 in DNA: TGTGCCAGCAGCCTGTTCGGCCCGGGAGGAACTGAAGCTTTCTTT. Translation: CASSLFGPGGTEAFF.